The 11 T cell receptor beta chains in this list originate from one sample, sequenced in a study of monozygotic twins with inflammatory bowel disease. TCRdb reprocessed the 5' RACE reads and keeps a single row for each CDR3 protein, giving no DNA. This sample contains more than 300,000 distinct CDR3 sequences. Source material: blood. The origin of the receptors is a human donor with ulcerative colitis or Crohn's disease, or a healthy co-twin of an affected twin (not recorded which).

The chain combines TRBV9 with TRBJ2-2. The CDR3 consists of 15 residues. In germline, CDR1 is SGDLS, CDR2 YYNGEE. The CDR3: CASSVPGSNTGELFF.

J is TRBJ2-5 and V is TRBV5-4; absent DNA, TCRdb's TRBD2 call cannot be checked. Germline V CDR1 and CDR2: SGHNT, YYREEE (reference sequence). This CDR3 has 17 residues. CDR3 in amino acids: CASSPVYSGSTGETQYF. Full variable domain (outside the CDR3, taken from reference TRBV5-4 and TRBJ2-5): ETGVTQSPTHLIKTRGQQVTLRCSSQSGHNTVSWYQQALGQGPQFIFQYYREEENGRGNFPPRFSGLQFPNYSSELNVNALELDDSALYLCASSPVYSGSTGETQYFGPGTRLLVL.

This chain joins TRBV6-5 and TRBJ1-2; as DNA is missing, the TRBD1 call by TCRdb cannot be tested. Germline CDR1 reads MNHEY; CDR2 reads SVGAGI. The CDR3 sequence is 16 residues long. The CDR3 loop reads CASSYTGDRGDYGYTF.

The gene calls are TRBV7-2 and TRBJ1-1; TCRdb gives TRBD1 as the D gene, but with no DNA this cannot be confirmed. This CDR3 region has 15 residues. CDR1 and CDR2 (germline): SGHTA, FQGNSA. The CDR3 loop reads CASSLGPLGGTEAFF.

The chain uses TRBV20-1 and TRBJ1-5. Germline assignment: CDR1 DFQATT and CDR2 SNEGSKA (reference sequence). The CDR3 is 16 amino acids. The CDR3 reads CSARDPQARINQPQHF.

This rearrangement joins TRBV12-3 or TRBV12-4 to TRBJ1-2; TCRdb reports TRBD1, a call that lacks DNA to check it against. This CDR3 region has 15 residues. CDR3 sequence reads: CASNDDREWSYGYTF.

The chain is built from TRBV12-3 or TRBV12-4 and TRBJ1-3; there is no DNA to check the TCRdb D call of TRBD1. This CDR3 is 16 amino acids long. This CDR3 is CASSPLQGSSGNTIYF.

The CDR3 region is CASSWGGTYNSPLHF. The genes are TRBV28 and TRBJ1-6; TCRdb proposes TRBD1, but this gene call is untestable without DNA. From germline, CDR1 is MDHEN and CDR2 SYDVKM. This CDR3 spans 15 amino acids.

This rearrangement joins TRBV7-2 to TRBJ2-7; TCRdb's D call, TRBD1, is unchecked because there is no DNA. Germline CDR1 is SGHTA and CDR2 is FQGNSA. The length of the CDR3 is 13 residues. CDR3 protein: CASSLDRGGEQYF.

The gene calls are TRBV19 and TRBJ2-3; no DNA is available, so the TRBD1 call from TCRdb remains unchecked. Germline V gene sequence: CDR1 LNHDA, CDR2 SQIVND (reference sequence). The CDR3 extends over 13 amino acids. The CDR3 loop is CASSISAGSTQYF.

The genes are TRBV7-3 and TRBJ2-7; as DNA is missing, the TRBD1 call by TCRdb cannot be tested. Per the germline V gene, CDR1 is SGHTA and CDR2 is FQGTGA. The CDR3 length is 15 residues. The CDR3 sequence: CASSLGTGGPNEQYF.